Listed here is a single T cell receptor beta chain. Its antigen is as yet unknown. V lost 6 bases to trimming and J lost 5 bases; unmatched junction nucleotides: 11. CDR1 and CDR2 (germline): KGHSH, LQKENI. The CDR3 is made up of 16 amino acids. Profiling relied on immunoSEQ multiplex PCR, and the TCRdb table lists in-frame clones only, not all of them. The sample includes over 90,000 clones, 93% seen only once; the top ten take around 1%. This record comes from a study of graft-versus-host responses after intestinal transplantation. Overall study: Uniformly, recipients were administered anti-thymocyte globulin induction with subsequent tacrolimus and steroids for roughly three years.

Findings and caveats of the study: Recipient marrow held GvH clones, some first seen in ileum or blood. The study found high graft-versus-host to host-versus-graft clonal ratios in allografts of patients with graft-donor T cell macrochimerism.

Sample: unstimulated CD8+ T cells sorted from spleen or lymph node cells, taken before intestinal transplant. The genes are TRBV18 and TRBJ2-1; 9 bases fit TRBD1. The receptor was isolated from a human donor who received an intestinal transplant. The CDR3 DNA is TGTGCCAGCTCCCATCCGGGGACAGGGATTAACAATGAGCAGTTCTTC. Translation gives CASSHPGTGINNEQFF.